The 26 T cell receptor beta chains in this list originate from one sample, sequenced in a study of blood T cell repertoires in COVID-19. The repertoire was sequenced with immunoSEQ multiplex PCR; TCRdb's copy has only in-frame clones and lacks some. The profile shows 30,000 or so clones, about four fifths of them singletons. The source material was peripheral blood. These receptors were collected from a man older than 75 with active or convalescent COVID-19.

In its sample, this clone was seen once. CDR3 in amino acids: CASSALGPGPSNEQFF. CDR3 DNA: TGTGCCAGCAGCGCTCTTGGGCCAGGGCCTAGCAATGAGCAGTTCTTC. The chain is built from TRBV11-3 and TRBJ2-1; a possible D gene is TRBD1 (5 bases). Trimming removed 5 bases at V and 6 bases at J, with 20 bases between. Germline V gene data show CDR1 as SGHNT and CDR2 as YENEEA. The CDR3 extends over 16 amino acids.

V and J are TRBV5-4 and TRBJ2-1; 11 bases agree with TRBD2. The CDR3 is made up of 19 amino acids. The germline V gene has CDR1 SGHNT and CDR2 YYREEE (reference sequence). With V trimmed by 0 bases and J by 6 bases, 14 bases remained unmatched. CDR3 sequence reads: CASSLGRLAGRVRGNEQFF. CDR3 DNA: TGTGCCAGCAGCTTGGGGCGACTAGCGGGAAGAGTCAGGGGCAATGAGCAGTTCTTC.

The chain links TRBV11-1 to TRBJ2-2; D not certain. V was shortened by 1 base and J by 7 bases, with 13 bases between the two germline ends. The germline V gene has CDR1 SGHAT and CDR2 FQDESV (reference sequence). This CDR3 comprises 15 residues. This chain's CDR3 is CASSLDNRGNGELFF. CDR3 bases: TGTGCCAGCAGCTTAGACAATAGAGGAAACGGGGAGCTGTTTTTT.

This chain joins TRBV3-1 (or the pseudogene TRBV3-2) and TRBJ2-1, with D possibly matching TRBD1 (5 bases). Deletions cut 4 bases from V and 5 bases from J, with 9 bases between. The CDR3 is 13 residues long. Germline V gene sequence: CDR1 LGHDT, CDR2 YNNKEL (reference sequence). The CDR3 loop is CASSRSRDNEQFF. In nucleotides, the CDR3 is TGTGCCAGCAGCCGTAGCAGGGACAATGAGCAGTTCTTC.

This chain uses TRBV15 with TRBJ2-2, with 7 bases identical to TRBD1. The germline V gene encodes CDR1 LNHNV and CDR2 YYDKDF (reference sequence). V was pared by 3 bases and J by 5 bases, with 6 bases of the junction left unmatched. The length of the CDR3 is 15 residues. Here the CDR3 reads CATSSGQEMTGELFF. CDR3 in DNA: TGTGCCACCAGCAGCGGACAGGAGATGACCGGGGAGCTGTTTTTT.

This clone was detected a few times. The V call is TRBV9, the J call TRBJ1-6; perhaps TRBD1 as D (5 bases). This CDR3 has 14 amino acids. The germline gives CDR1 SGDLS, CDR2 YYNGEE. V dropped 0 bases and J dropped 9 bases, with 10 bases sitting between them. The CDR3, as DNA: TGTGCCAGCAGCGTAGGGCAGGGTGGTTCACCCCTCCACTTT. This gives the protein CASSVGQGGSPLHF.

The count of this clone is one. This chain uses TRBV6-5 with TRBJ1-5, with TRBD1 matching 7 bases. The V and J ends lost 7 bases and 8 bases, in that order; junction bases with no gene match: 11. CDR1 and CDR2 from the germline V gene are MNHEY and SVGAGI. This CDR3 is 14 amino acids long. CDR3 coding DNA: TGTGCCAGCACCGGGACAGCCGGAGGGGAGCCCCAGCATTTT. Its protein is CASTGTAGGEPQHF.

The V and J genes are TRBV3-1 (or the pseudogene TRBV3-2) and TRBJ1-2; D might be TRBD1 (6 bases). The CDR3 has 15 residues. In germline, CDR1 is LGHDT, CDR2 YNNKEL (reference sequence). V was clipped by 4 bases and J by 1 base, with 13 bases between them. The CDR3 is CASSRDTGINYGYTF. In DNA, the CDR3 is TGTGCCAGCAGCCGGGACACGGGGATTAACTATGGCTACACCTTC.

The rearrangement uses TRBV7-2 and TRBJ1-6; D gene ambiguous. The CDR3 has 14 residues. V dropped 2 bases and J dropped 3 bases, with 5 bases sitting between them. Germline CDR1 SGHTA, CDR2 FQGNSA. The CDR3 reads CASSLNSYNSPLHF. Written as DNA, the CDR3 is TGTGCCAGCAGCTTAAACAGCTATAATTCACCCCTCCACTTT.

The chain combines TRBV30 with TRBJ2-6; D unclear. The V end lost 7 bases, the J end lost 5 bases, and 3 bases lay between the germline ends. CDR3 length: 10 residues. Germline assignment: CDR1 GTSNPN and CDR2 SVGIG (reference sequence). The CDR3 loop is CASWANVLTF. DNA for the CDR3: TGTGCCTCCTGGGCCAACGTCCTGACTTTC.

CDR3 loop: CASSQAGTGGYNEQFF. CDR3 sequence (DNA): TGTGCCAGCAGCCAAGCCGGGACAGGGGGTTACAATGAGCAGTTCTTC. The V gene is TRBV4-2, the J gene TRBJ2-1, with 11 bases fitting TRBD1. This CDR3 has 16 residues. CDR1 is LGHNA and CDR2 is YNFKEQ in the germline V gene. Losses at the gene ends were 1 base for V and 4 bases for J; bases not matched to a gene: 3.

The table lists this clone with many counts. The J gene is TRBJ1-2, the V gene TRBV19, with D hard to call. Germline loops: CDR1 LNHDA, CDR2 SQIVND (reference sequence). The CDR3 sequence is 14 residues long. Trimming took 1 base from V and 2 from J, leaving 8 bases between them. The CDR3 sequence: CASSIVPENYGYTF. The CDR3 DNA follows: TGTGCCAGTAGTATAGTTCCGGAGAACTATGGCTACACCTTC.

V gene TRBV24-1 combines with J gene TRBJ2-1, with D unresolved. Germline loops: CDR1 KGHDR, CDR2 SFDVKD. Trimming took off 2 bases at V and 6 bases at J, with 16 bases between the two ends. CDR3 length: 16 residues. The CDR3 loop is CATSDSGPSSVNEQFF. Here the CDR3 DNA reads TGTGCCACCAGTGATTCCGGTCCCAGCAGCGTCAATGAGCAGTTCTTC.

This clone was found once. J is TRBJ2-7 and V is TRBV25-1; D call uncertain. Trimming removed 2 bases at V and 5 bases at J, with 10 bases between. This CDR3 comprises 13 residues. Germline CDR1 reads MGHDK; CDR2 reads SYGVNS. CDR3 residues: CASSEGDSHEQYF. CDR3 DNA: TGTGCCAGCAGTGAAGGAGATTCCCACGAGCAGTACTTC.

CDR3: CATSDNQRLADTQYF. CDR3 nucleotides: TGTGCCACCAGTGACAATCAAAGACTAGCAGATACGCAGTATTTT. The chain carries TRBV24-1 and TRBJ2-3; weak D call: TRBD2 (6 bases). From germline, CDR1 is KGHDR and CDR2 SFDVKD. There are 15 residues in the CDR3. Trimming took 4 bases from V and 4 from J, leaving 14 bases between them.

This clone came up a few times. For the CDR3, the DNA is TGTGCCAGCAGACGGGAGCCCAACACCGGGGAGCTGTTTTTT. Amino acid sequence: CASRREPNTGELFF. The chain joins TRBV6-4 to TRBJ2-2, with D possibly being TRBD2 (6 bases). V gave up 6 bases and J gave up 2 bases, with 10 bases separating them. The germline CDR1 and CDR2 sequences are MRHNA and SNTAGT. The length of the CDR3 is 14 residues.

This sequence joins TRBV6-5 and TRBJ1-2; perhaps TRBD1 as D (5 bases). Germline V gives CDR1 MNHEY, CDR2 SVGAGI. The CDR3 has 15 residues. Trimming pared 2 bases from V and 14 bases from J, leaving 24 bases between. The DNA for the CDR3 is TGTGCCAGCAGTTACGGTCAGGGATTCACCAGAGTATGTACCTTC. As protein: CASSYGQGFTRVCTF.

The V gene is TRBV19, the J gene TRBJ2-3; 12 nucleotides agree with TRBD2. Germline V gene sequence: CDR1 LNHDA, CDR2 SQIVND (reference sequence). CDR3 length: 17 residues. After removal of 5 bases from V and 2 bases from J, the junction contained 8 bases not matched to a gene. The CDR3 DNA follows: TGTGCCAGTAGTTCCGGGACTAGCGGGCATTACACAGATACGCAGTATTTT. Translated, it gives CASSSGTSGHYTDTQYF.

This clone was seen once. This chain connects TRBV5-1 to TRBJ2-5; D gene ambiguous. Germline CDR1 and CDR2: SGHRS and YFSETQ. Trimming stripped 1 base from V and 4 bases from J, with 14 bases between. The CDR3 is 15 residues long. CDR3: CASSLSVVGSETQYF. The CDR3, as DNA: TGCGCCAGCAGCTTGAGCGTGGTTGGATCAGAGACCCAGTACTTC.

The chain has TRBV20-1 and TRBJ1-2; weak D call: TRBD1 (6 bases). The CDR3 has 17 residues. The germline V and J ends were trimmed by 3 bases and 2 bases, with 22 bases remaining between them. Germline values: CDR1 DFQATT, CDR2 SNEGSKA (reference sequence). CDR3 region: CSASLPGHLSRNYGYTF. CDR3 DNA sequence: TGCAGTGCTAGTCTACCGGGACACTTATCGAGAAACTATGGCTACACCTTC.

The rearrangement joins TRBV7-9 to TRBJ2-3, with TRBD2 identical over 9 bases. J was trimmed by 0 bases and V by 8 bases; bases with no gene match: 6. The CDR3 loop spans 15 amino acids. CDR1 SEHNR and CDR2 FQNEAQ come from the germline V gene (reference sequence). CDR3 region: CASEIAGVSTDTQYF. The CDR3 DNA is TGTGCCAGCGAAATAGCGGGAGTAAGCACAGATACGCAGTATTTT.

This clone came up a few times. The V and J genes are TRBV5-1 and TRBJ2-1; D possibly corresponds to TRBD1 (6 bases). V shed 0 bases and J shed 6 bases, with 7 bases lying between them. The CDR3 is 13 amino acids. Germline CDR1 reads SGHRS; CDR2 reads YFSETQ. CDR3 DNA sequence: TGCGCCAGCAGCTTGGGGACAGCCAATGAGCAGTTCTTC. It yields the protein CASSLGTANEQFF.

The CDR3 region is CASSFFVRGRANEQFF. DNA for the CDR3: TGTGCCAGCAGCTTCTTTGTGCGAGGGAGGGCTAATGAGCAGTTCTTC. The chain uses TRBV7-9 and TRBJ2-1; 7 bases agree with TRBD2. CDR3 length: 16 residues. The germline V gene has CDR1 SEHNR and CDR2 FQNEAQ (reference sequence). J gave up 7 bases and V 3 bases, and 12 bases lay outside the gene matches.

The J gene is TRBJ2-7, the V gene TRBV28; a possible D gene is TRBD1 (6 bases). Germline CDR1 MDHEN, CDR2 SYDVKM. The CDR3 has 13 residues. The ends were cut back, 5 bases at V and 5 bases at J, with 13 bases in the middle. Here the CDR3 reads CASSDTGFHEQYF. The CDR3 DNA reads TGTGCCAGCAGTGACACAGGGTTTCACGAGCAGTACTTC.

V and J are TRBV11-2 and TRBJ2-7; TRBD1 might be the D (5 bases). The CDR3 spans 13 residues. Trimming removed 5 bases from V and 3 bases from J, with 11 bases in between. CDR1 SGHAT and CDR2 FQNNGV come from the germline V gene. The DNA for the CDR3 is TGTGCCAGCAGCCGAGACAGATACTACGAGCAGTACTTC. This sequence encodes CASSRDRYYEQYF.

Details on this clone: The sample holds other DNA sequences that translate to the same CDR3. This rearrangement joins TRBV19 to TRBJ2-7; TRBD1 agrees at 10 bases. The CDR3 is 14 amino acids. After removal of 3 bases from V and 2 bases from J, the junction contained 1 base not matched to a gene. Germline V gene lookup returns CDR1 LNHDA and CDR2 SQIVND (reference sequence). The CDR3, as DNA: TGTGCCAGTAGTATTGGGACAGGGGCCTACGAGCAGTACTTC. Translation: CASSIGTGAYEQYF.